Sequencing of this T cell receptor (beta chain) was carried out in a study of shared clonotypes between healthy human individuals. The overall study: For every donor, three CD4 naive, three CD4 memory, two CD8 naive and one CD8 memory plates were used. Study-level findings and limits: It was the non-shared clonotypes that had lower generation probabilities than clonotypes shared by all four donors.

About this clone itself: The antigen is not known.

It was around 180 ng DNA, about 30,000 T cell genomes, that sorted-subset replicate PCRs used. Produced via immunoSEQ multiplex PCR; TCRdb's table is partial and in-frame only. This table holds some 240,000 clones, over 60% found once. The CDR3 sequence is 13 residues long. Looked up from germline, CDR1 is LNHNV and CDR2 is YYDKDF (reference sequence). The trim removed 9 bases at V and 3 bases at J, leaving 4 bases unmatched. Input material: memory CD4+ T cells sorted from blood. Subset noted: CD45RA-negative fraction. The chain uses TRBV15 and TRBJ2-7, with TRBD1 matching 11 bases. This TCR was recovered from a man younger than 40 in good health. The CDR3 region is CATGQGAFYEQYF. Written as DNA, the CDR3 is TGTGCCACAGGACAGGGGGCGTTCTACGAGCAGTACTTC.